This TCR beta chain was sequenced for a study of blood T cell repertoires in COVID-19. As for the study in general: Italy, Spain and the United States were the sources of the convalescent and acute COVID-19 samples. Sources were T cells, B-cell-depleted T cells, or PBMCs; the material itself was cDNA or gDNA.

In the source study's methods: Quantification of nucleated cells was approximated via reference gene primer amplification. Profiling relied on immunoSEQ multiplex PCR, and the TCRdb table lists in-frame clones only, not all of them. V, J and clone size reflect that table, while D and trimming were determined from the DNA. The sample has hundreds of thousands of clones; roughly 85% are singletons. V was shortened by 4 bases and J by 6 bases, with 14 bases between the two germline ends. Germline loops: CDR1 GTSNPN, CDR2 SVGIG (reference sequence). The CDR3 covers 13 residues. This receptor was identified in a human donor in a cohort sampled during active COVID-19. The J gene is TRBJ2-3, the V gene TRBV30, with a tentative D call TRBD2 (5 bases). Sequenced sample: peripheral blood. CDR3 sequence (DNA): TGTGCCTGGATGGTCCCGGGGATGGATACGCAGTATTTT. It yields the protein CAWMVPGMDTQYF.